The 23 T cell receptor beta chains listed next were all sequenced from one sample in a study of early T cells in non-severe SARS-CoV-2 infection. From the 5' RACE reads, TCRdb called clonotypes with MiXCR, one entry per CDR3 protein. Among about 72,000 distinct CDR3 sequences listed, about a tenth were seen once. The material sequenced was whole blood, taken at baseline. Receptors were obtained from an adult who was a healthcare worker with PCR-confirmed SARS-CoV-2 infection or an uninfected control (not recorded which).

The table lists this clonotype with many counts. V gene TRBV13 combines with J gene TRBJ2-7; unclear D gene. The CDR3 has 15 residues. Per germline, CDR1 PRHDT and CDR2 FYEKMQ (reference sequence). The V gene lost 4 bases and the J gene lost 0 bases, with 13 bases spanning the gap. CDR3 bases: TGTGCCAGCAGCTCGACCTCTTGGGACTCCTACGAGCAGTACTTC. This translates into CASSSTSWDSYEQYF.

This clonotype was seen ten or more times. This chain joins TRBV30 and TRBJ1-1; D gene unclear. The CDR3 runs to 13 residues. The V and J ends lost 5 bases and 1 base respectively, with 11 bases between them. CDR1 is GTSNPN and CDR2 is SVGIG in the germline V gene (reference sequence). DNA for the CDR3: TGTGCCTGGGATGGCACAGCGAACACTGAAGCTTTCTTT. This translates into CAWDGTANTEAFF. The whole variable domain, remainder taken from reference TRBV30 and TRBJ1-1, is SQTIHQWPATLVQPVGSPLSLECTVEGTSNPNLYWYRQAAGRGLQLLFYSVGIGQISSEVPQNLSASRPQDRQFILSSKKLLLSDSGFYLCAWDGTANTEAFFGQGTRLTVV.

This clonotype has only a few counts. The rearrangement links TRBV3-1 to TRBJ1-3; the match to TRBD1 covers 7 bases. V was pared by 4 bases and J by 3 bases, with 9 bases of the junction left unmatched. Germline V gene lookup returns CDR1 LGHDT and CDR2 YNNKEL (reference sequence). The CDR3 has 16 amino acids. The CDR3 DNA reads as TGTGCCAGCAGCCCATTGGGAGGGGGCTATGGAAACACCATATATTTT. Encoded protein: CASSPLGGGYGNTIYF.

This clonotype was counted between two and nine times. V is TRBV29-1 and J is TRBJ1-2, with D possibly being TRBD1 (5 bases). CDR1 and CDR2 from the germline V gene are SQVTM and ANQGSEA. This CDR3 spans 13 amino acids. V dropped 3 bases and J dropped 5 bases, with 13 bases sitting between them. CDR3 nucleotides: TGCAGCGTTGAGAGGGGCCCCCGGTATGGCTACACCTTC. It translates to CSVERGPRYGYTF.

The gene calls are TRBV6-2 or TRBV6-3 and TRBJ1-2; D is possibly TRBD1 (5 bases). Germline CDR1 and CDR2: MNHEY and SVGEGT. Trimming removed 6 bases at V and 2 bases at J, with 10 bases between. This CDR3 comprises 13 residues. This CDR3 reads CASRGRANYGYTF. CDR3 in DNA: TGTGCCAGCAGGGGCAGGGCGAACTATGGCTACACCTTC.

This clonotype was counted at least ten times. The gene calls are TRBV2 and TRBJ2-7; D may match TRBD1 or TRBD2 (5 bases each). CDR1 and CDR2 (germline): SNHLY, FYNNEI. CDR3 size: 15 residues. V lost 0 bases, J lost 7 bases, and 16 bases lay in between. The CDR3 loop is CASSEALRGLGEQYF. The CDR3 coding sequence is TGTGCCAGCAGTGAAGCGCTTCGGGGCCTCGGGGAGCAGTACTTC.

This clonotype has only a few counts. The V call is TRBV6-6, the J call TRBJ1-1; the match to TRBD1 covers 8 bases. In germline, CDR1 is MNHNY, CDR2 SVGAGI (reference sequence). The CDR3 is 14 residues long. Unmatched junction bases numbered 5, after V lost 4 bases and J lost 4 bases. The CDR3 reads CASSSGGGGTEAFF. The CDR3 nucleotides read TGTGCCAGCAGTTCAGGGGGCGGAGGCACTGAAGCTTTCTTT.

In its sample, this clonotype was seen a few times. The J gene is TRBJ2-1, the V gene TRBV4-2; 7 positions agree with TRBD2. The CDR3 contains 15 residues. CDR1 LGHNA and CDR2 YNFKEQ come from the germline V gene. V shed 0 bases, J shed 7 bases, and the junction held 6 bases outside the gene matches. CDR3 coding DNA: TGTGCCAGCAGCCAAGATCCGCGGGGGAGGAATGAGCAGTTCTTC. This codes for CASSQDPRGRNEQFF.

This clonotype was counted between two and nine times. The chain has TRBV6-5 and TRBJ1-3; D unclear. V lost 2 bases, J lost 1 base, and 12 bases lay in between. CDR3 length: 16 amino acids. The germline V gene encodes CDR1 MNHEY and CDR2 SVGAGI. Written as DNA, the CDR3 is TGTGCCAGCAGTTACGGGTCTGGCCAGTCTGGAAACACCATATATTTT. It is translated as CASSYGSGQSGNTIYF.

In this sample, this clonotype turned up a few times. The rearrangement links TRBV5-1 to TRBJ2-1; D is possibly TRBD2 (5 bases). This CDR3 has 15 residues. Germline CDR1 reads SGHRS; CDR2 reads YFSETQ. The ends were cut back, 0 bases at V and 6 bases at J, with 13 bases in the middle. The CDR3 sequence: CASSLGLARANEQFF. The CDR3 DNA reads TGCGCCAGCAGCTTGGGGCTAGCCCGGGCCAATGAGCAGTTCTTC.

In nucleotides, the CDR3 is TGCGCCAGCAGCCCCCCCTCAGGGGGACGTGAAAAACTGTTTTTT. Translating gives CASSPPSGGREKLFF. V gene TRBV4-1 combines with J gene TRBJ1-4, with 7 bases identical to TRBD1. V dropped 4 bases and J dropped 7; count of bases not matched to a gene: 9. In germline, CDR1 is MGHRA, CDR2 YSYEKL. CDR3 size: 15 residues.

Only a few counts were recorded for this clonotype. The chain couples TRBV4-3 to TRBJ2-3, with D tentatively TRBD1 or TRBD2 (5 bases each). The germline V and J ends were trimmed by 0 bases and 2 bases, with 9 bases remaining between them. Germline-derived CDR1 and CDR2 are LGHNA and YSLEER. This CDR3 comprises 15 residues. CDR3 nucleotide sequence: TGCGCCAGCAGCCAAGAACGGGGCACCACAGATACGCAGTATTTT. Amino acid sequence: CASSQERGTTDTQYF.

This clonotype was found a few times. V gene TRBV20-1 combines with J gene TRBJ2-3, with 9 bases matching TRBD2. CDR1 is DFQATT and CDR2 is SNEGSKA in the germline V gene (reference sequence). With 6 bases clipped from V and 1 base from J, the junction kept 5 bases outside the gene matches. This CDR3 has 14 residues. The CDR3 sequence: CSASSGERTDTQYF. CDR3 in DNA: TGCAGTGCCTCTAGCGGGGAGCGCACAGATACGCAGTATTTT.

This clonotype was detected ten times or more. The rearrangement uses TRBV27 and TRBJ1-3; tentatively, D is TRBD1 (6 bases). Deletions cut 4 bases from V and 4 bases from J, with 8 bases between. Germline CDR1 reads MNHEY; CDR2 reads SMNVEV (reference sequence). The CDR3 has 13 amino acids. The CDR3 loop reads CASSSTGGNTIYF. CDR3 sequence (DNA): TGTGCCAGCAGTTCTACAGGGGGAAACACCATATATTTT.

A few counts support this clonotype. The chain has TRBV5-1 and TRBJ2-7; 7 bases are a match to TRBD2. The V and J ends lost 4 bases and 2 bases, in that order; junction bases with no gene match: 9. Germline loops: CDR1 SGHRS, CDR2 YFSETQ. The CDR3 has 15 residues. The CDR3 loop reads CASSVGPSGAYEQYF. Written as DNA, the CDR3 is TGCGCCAGCAGCGTCGGGCCCAGCGGGGCCTACGAGCAGTACTTC. The full variable domain, completed using reference TRBV5-1 and TRBJ2-7, is KAGVTQTPRYLIKTRGQQVTLSCSPISGHRSVSWYQQTPGQGLQFLFEYFSETQRNKGNFPGRFSGRQFSNSRSEMNVSTLELGDSALYLCASSVGPSGAYEQYFGPGTRLTVT.

This sequence joins TRBV18 and TRBJ2-3; D unresolved. The ends were cut back, 5 bases at V and 0 bases at J, with 12 bases in the middle. CDR3 length: 15 residues. From germline, CDR1 is KGHSH and CDR2 LQKENI. As DNA, the CDR3 is TGTGCCAGCTCAACAATGGCCGGGAGCACAGATACGCAGTATTTT. This gives the protein CASSTMAGSTDTQYF.

This sequence joins TRBV4-1 and TRBJ1-2; possibly TRBD1 for D (6 bases). Trimming left V 2 bases short and J 0 bases short, with 28 bases between. The CDR3 extends over 21 amino acids. CDR1 is MGHRA, CDR2 YSYEKL, per germline. The CDR3 is CASSQTNAPLGARGTNYGYTF. As DNA, the CDR3 is TGCGCCAGCAGCCAAACGAATGCCCCACTCGGGGCTAGGGGGACTAACTATGGCTACACCTTC.

V is TRBV5-1 and J is TRBJ1-2; no definite D call. The CDR3 has 13 amino acids. Germline CDR1 SGHRS, CDR2 YFSETQ. The V and J ends lost 4 bases and 0 bases respectively, with 7 bases between them. CDR3 sequence (DNA): TGCGCCAGCAGCCGGGAAGCTAACTATGGCTACACCTTC. Residues: CASSREANYGYTF.

The chain links TRBV12-3 or TRBV12-4 to TRBJ1-3; D call uncertain. Trimming took 4 bases from V and 0 from J, leaving 13 bases between them. This CDR3 is 16 amino acids long. CDR3 coding DNA: TGTGCCAGCAGTTCGTATACCAGCACCTCTGGAAACACCATATATTTT. This gives the protein CASSSYTSTSGNTIYF.

This clonotype was picked up a small number of times. CDR3 sequence reads: CASRPTGVDTQYF. Here the CDR3 DNA reads TGTGCCAGTAGACCAACAGGGGTCGATACGCAGTATTTT. The rearrangement uses TRBV19 and TRBJ2-3; TRBD1 agrees at 7 bases. V shed 6 bases and J 6 bases; nucleotides not matched to a gene: 6. Germline CDR1 LNHDA, CDR2 SQIVND (reference sequence). The CDR3 runs to 13 residues.

This clonotype came up many times. The V gene is TRBV11-2, the J gene TRBJ2-7; D is perhaps TRBD1 (7 bases). In germline, CDR1 is SGHAT, CDR2 FQNNGV. V was clipped by 5 bases and J by 1 base, with 18 bases between them. This CDR3 comprises 16 residues. The CDR3 protein is CASSTLQGRFSYEQYF. In DNA form, the CDR3 reads TGTGCCAGCAGCACCCTACAGGGGAGGTTTTCCTACGAGCAGTACTTC.

This clonotype occurred a few times. The chain carries TRBV20-1 and TRBJ2-1, with 8 bases aligning to TRBD2. V lost 4 bases and J lost 4; bases outside the gene matches: 6. The CDR3 is 14 residues long. CDR1 is DFQATT, CDR2 SNEGSKA, per germline (reference sequence). CDR3 sequence: CSATGGGPYNEQFF. The DNA for the CDR3 is TGCAGTGCTACTGGCGGGGGGCCGTACAATGAGCAGTTCTTC.

This clonotype was seen only a few times. This chain uses TRBV6-2 or TRBV6-3 with TRBJ2-1; D is unresolved. V lost 6 bases and J 7 bases, leaving 16 bases between the germline ends. CDR1 and CDR2 from the germline V gene are MNHEY and SVGEGT. This CDR3 spans 14 amino acids. CDR3 sequence reads: CASSPSRAFNEQFF. The DNA of the CDR3 is TGTGCCAGCAGCCCCTCCCGCGCCTTTAATGAGCAGTTCTTC.